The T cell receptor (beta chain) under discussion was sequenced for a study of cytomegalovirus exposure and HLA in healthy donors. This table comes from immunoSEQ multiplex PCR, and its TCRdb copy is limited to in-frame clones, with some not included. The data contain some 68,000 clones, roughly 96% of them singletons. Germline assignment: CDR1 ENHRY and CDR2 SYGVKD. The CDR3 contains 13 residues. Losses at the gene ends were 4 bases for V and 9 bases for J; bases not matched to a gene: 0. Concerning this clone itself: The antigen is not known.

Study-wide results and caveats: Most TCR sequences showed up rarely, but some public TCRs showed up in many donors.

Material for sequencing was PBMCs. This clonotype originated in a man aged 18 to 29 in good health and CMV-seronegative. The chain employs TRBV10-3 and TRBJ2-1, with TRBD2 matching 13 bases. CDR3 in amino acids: CAISGLAGGEQFF. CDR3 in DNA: TGTGCCATCAGTGGACTAGCGGGAGGTGAGCAGTTCTTC.